This record covers a single T cell receptor beta chain. Original methodology: Estimated nucleated cell counts came from reference gene primer amplification. The table came from immunoSEQ multiplex PCR; TCRdb's copy has only in-frame clones and leaves some out. Clone size and the V and J calls come from that table; the DNA yielded D and trimming. The repertoire holds under 250,000 clones, with roughly 85% as singletons. This specimen belongs to a study of blood T cell repertoires in COVID-19. As for the study in general: Spain, Italy and the United States supplied samples that represented acute and convalescent COVID-19. Sources were T cells, B-cell-depleted T cells, or PBMCs; the material itself was cDNA or gDNA.

The V gene lost 2 bases and the J gene lost 5 bases, with 9 bases spanning the gap. This CDR3 comprises 13 residues. Germline CDR1 MNHEY, CDR2 SMNVEV (reference sequence). The Seattle site enrolled patients during active infection and followed them longitudinally. The sample was peripheral blood. This rearrangement joins TRBV27 to TRBJ1-1, with D maybe TRBD1 (5 bases). This clonotype was obtained from a woman in her seventies with COVID-19, enrolled during active disease. CDR3 nucleotide sequence: TGTGCCAGCAGTTTAGACAGACGGACTGAAGCTTTCTTT. This codes for CASSLDRRTEAFF.